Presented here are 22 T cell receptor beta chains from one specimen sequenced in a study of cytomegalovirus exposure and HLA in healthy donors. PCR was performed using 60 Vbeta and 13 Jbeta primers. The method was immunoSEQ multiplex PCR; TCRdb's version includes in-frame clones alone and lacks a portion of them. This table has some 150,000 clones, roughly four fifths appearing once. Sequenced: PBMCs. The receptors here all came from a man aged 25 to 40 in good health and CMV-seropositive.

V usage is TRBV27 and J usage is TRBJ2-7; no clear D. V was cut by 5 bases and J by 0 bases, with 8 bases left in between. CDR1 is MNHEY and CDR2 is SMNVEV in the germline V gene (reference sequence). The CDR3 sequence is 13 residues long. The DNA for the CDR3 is TGTGCCAGCAGTAGGAGCGCCTCCTACGAGCAGTACTTC. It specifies CASSRSASYEQYF.

In DNA, the CDR3 is TGTGCCAGCAGTTCCAGCACGGGACTAGCGGTCACAGATACGCAGTATTTT. Translation: CASSSSTGLAVTDTQYF. The V and J genes are TRBV5-4 and TRBJ2-3; TRBD2 matches 11 bases. The ends lost 5 bases at V and 2 bases at J; junction bases unmatched: 10. This CDR3 is built from 17 residues. Germline lookup yields CDR1 SGHNT and CDR2 YYREEE (reference sequence).

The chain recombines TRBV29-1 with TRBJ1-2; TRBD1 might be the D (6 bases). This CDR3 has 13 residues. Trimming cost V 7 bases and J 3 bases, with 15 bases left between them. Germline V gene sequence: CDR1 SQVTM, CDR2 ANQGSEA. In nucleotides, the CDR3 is TGCAGCGAAAGGGGCAGGGGAGACTATGGCTACACCTTC. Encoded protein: CSERGRGDYGYTF.

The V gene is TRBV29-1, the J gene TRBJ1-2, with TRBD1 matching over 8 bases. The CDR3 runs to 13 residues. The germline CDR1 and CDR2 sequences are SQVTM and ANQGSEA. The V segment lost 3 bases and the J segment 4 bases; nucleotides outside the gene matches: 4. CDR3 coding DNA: TGCAGCGTTGAGACAGGGGATGGCTATGGCTACACCTTC. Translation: CSVETGDGYGYTF.

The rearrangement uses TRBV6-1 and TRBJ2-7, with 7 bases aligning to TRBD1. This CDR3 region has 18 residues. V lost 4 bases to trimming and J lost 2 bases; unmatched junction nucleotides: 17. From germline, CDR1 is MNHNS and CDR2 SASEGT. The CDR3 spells CASSAPRVRVQGAYEQYF. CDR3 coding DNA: TGTGCCAGCAGTGCTCCCCGCGTAAGGGTCCAGGGGGCCTACGAGCAGTACTTC.

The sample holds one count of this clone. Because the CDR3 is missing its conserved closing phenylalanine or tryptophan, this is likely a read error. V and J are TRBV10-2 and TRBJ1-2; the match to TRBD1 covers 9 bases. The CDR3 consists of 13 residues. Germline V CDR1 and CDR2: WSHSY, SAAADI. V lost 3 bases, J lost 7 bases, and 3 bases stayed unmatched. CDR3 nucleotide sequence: TGCGCCAGCAGTGAAACGGGACAGGGTGGCTACACCCTC. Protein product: CASSETGQGGYTL.

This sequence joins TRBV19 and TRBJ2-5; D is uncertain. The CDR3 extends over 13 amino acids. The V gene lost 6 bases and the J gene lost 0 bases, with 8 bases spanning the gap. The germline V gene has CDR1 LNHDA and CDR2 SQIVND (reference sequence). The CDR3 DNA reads TGTGCCAGTAGCCCAGGATACCAAGAGACCCAGTACTTC. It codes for CASSPGYQETQYF. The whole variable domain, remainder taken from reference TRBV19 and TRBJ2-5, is DGGITQSPKYLFRKEGQNVTLSCEQNLNHDAMYWYRQDPGQGLRLIYYSQIVNDFQKGDIAEGYSVSREKKESFPLTVTSAQKNPTAFYLCASSPGYQETQYFGPGTRLLVL.

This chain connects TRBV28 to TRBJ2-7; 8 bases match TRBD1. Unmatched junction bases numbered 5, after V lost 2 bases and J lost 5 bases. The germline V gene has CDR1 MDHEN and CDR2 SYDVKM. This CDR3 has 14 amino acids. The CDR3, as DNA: TGTGCCAGCAGTTTACAGGGGGCGACCCACGAGCAGTACTTC. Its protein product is CASSLQGATHEQYF. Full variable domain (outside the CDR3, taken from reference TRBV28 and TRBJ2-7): DVKVTQSSRYLVKRTGEKVFLECVQDMDHENMFWYRQDPGLGLRLIYFSYDVKMKEKGDIPEGYSVSREKKERFSLILESASTNQTSMYLCASSLQGATHEQYFGPGTRLTVT.

The CDR3 sequence: CASSLGQDSYEQYF. In DNA, the CDR3 is TGCGCCAGCAGCCTGGGGCAGGACTCCTACGAGCAGTACTTC. The chain employs TRBV4-3 and TRBJ2-7; a possible D gene is TRBD1 (5 bases). Germline CDR1 and CDR2: LGHNA and YSLEER. The V and J ends lost 4 bases and 0 bases respectively, with 10 bases between them. This CDR3 spans 14 amino acids.

The CDR3 region is CASSRGTPGGELFF. Here the CDR3 DNA reads TGTGCCAGCAGCCGCGGGACCCCCGGCGGGGAGCTGTTTTTT. The V and J genes are TRBV7-2 and TRBJ2-2; D is possibly TRBD2 (6 bases). V lost 5 bases and J 7 bases, leaving 14 bases between the germline ends. The germline V gene has CDR1 SGHTA and CDR2 FQGNSA. CDR3 size: 14 residues.

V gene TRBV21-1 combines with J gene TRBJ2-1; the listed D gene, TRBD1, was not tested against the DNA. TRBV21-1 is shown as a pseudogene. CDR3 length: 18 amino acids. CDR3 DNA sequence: TGTGCCAGCAGCAAAGCGTCTCTAAGACAGAGTTCCTACAATGAGCAGTTCTTC. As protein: CASSKASLRQSSYNEQFF.

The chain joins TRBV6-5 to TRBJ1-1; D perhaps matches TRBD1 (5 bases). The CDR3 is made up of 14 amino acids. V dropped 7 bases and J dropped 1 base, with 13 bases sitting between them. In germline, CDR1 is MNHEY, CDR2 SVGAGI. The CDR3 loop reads CASTTPGGNTEAFF. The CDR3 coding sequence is TGTGCCAGCACCACCCCGGGGGGGAACACTGAAGCTTTCTTT.

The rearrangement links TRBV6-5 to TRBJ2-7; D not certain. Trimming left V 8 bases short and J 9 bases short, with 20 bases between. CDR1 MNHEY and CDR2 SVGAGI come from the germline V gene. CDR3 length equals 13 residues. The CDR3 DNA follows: TGTGCCAGCGGTCGTTCATATTCTACGGGGCAGTACTTC. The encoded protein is CASGRSYSTGQYF.

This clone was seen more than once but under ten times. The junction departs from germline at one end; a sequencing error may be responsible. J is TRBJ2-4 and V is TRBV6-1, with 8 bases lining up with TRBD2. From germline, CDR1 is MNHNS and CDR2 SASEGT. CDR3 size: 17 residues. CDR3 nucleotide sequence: TGTGCCAGCAGTGATCTGCTAGCGGGTGTAGCCAAAAACAGTCAGTACTTC. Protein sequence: CASSDLLAGVAKNSQYF.

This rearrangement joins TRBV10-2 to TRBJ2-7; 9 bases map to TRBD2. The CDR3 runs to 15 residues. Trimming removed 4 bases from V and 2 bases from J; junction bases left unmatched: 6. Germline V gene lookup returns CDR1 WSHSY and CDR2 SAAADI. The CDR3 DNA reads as TGCGCCAGCAGTGGTTCTAGCGGGGCTCCCTACGAGCAGTACTTC. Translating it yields CASSGSSGAPYEQYF.

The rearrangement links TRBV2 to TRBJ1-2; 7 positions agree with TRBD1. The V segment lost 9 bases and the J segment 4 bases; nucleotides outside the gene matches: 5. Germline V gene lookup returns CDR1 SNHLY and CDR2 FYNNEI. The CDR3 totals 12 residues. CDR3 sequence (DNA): TGTGCCAGATACAGGGGTAGCTATGGCTACACCTTC. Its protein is CARYRGSYGYTF.

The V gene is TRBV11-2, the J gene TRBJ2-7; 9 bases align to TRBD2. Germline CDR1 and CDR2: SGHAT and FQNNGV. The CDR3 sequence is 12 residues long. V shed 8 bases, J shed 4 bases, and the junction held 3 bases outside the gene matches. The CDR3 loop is CASRGLAYEQYF. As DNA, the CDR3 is TGTGCCAGCCGGGGACTAGCTTACGAGCAGTACTTC.

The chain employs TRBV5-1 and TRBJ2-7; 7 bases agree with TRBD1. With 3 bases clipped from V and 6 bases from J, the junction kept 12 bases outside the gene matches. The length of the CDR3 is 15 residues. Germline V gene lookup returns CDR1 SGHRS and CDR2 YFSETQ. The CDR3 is CASSSGTTGLGEQYF. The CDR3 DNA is TGCGCCAGCAGCTCAGGAACGACAGGGTTGGGCGAGCAGTACTTC.

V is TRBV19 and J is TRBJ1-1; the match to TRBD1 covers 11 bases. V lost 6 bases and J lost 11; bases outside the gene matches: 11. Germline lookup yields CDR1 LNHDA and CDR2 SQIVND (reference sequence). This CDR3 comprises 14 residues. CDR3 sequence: CASSLGQGVSAAFF. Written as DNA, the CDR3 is TGTGCCAGTAGCCTGGGACAGGGGGTTTCTGCGGCTTTCTTT. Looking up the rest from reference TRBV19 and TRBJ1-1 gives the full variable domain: DGGITQSPKYLFRKEGQNVTLSCEQNLNHDAMYWYRQDPGQGLRLIYYSQIVNDFQKGDIAEGYSVSREKKESFPLTVTSAQKNPTAFYLCASSLGQGVSAAFFGQGTRLTVV.

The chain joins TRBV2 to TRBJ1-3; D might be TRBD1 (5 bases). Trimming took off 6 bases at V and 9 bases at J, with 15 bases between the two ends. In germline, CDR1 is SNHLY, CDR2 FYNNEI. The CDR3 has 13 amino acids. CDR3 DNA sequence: TGTGCCAGCAGCAACAGGCCCGGGGGCACCATATATTTT. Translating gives CASSNRPGGTIYF.

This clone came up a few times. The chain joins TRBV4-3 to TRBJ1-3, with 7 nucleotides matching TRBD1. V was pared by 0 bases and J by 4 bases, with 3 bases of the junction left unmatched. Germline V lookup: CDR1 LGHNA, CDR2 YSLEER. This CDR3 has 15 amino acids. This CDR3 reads CASSQEARGGNTIYF. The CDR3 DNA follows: TGCGCCAGCAGCCAAGAAGCCAGGGGGGGAAACACCATATATTTT.

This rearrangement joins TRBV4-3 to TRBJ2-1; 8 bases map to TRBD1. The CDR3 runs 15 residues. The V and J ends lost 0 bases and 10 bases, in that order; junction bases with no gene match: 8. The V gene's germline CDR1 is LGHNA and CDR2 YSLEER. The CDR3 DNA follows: TGCGCCAGCAGCCAAGATTCCAGCAGGGGGCTGGAGCAGTTCTTC. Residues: CASSQDSSRGLEQFF.